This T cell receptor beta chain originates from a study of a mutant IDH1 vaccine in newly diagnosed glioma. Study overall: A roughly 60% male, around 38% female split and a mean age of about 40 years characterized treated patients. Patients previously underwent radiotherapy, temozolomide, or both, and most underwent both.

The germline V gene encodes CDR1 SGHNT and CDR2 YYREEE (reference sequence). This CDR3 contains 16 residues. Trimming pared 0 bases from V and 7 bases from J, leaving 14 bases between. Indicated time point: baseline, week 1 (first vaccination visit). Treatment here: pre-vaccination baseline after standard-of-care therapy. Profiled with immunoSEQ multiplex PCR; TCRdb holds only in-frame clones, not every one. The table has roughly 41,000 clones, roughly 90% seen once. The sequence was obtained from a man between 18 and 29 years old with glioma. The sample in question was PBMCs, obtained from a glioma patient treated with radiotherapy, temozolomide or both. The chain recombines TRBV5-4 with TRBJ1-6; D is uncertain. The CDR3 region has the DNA TGTGCCAGCAGCTTGGCGGAAGGATTCATGAATTCACCCCTCCACTTT. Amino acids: CASSLAEGFMNSPLHF.